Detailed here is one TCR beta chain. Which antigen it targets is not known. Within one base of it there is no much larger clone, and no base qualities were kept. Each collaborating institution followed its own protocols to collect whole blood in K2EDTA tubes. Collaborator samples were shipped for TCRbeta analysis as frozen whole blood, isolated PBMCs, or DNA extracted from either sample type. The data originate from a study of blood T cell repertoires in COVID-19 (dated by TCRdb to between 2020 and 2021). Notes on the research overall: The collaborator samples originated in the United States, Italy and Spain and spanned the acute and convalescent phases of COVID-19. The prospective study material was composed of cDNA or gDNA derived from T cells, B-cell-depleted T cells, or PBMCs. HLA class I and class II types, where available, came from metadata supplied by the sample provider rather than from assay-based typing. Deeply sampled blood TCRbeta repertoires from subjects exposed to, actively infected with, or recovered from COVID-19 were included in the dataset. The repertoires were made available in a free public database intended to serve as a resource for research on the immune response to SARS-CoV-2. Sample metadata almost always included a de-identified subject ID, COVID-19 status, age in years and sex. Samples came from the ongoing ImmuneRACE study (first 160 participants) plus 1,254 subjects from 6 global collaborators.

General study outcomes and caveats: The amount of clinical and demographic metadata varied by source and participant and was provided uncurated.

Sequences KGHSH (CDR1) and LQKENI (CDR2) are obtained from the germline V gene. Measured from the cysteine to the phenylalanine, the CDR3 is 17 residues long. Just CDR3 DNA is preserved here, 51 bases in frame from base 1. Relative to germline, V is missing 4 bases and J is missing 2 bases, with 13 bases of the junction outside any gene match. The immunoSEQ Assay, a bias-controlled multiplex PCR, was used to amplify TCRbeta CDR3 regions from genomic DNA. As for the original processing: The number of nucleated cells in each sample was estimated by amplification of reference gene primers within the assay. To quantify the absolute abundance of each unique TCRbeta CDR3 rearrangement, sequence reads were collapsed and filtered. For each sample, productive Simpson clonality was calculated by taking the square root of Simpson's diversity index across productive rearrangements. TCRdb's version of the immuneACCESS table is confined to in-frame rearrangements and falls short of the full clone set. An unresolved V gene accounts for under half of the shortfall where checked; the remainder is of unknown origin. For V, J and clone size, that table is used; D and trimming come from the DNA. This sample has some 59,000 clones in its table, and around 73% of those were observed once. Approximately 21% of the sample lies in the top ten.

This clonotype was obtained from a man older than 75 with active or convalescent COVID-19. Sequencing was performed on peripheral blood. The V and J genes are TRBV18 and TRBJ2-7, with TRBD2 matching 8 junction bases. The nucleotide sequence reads TGTGCCAGCTCACAAACGACTATGGCGGGGGGAACCTACGAGCAGTACTTC. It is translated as CASSQTTMAGGTYEQYF.